Detailed here is one TCR beta chain. At the DNA level, this CDR3 is encoded by other sequences in the same sample as well. CDR1 SEHNR and CDR2 FQNEAQ come from the germline V gene (reference sequence). Trimming removed 4 bases from V and 5 bases from J, with 8 bases in between. The CDR3 has 12 amino acids. In the original workflow: Amplification of reference gene primers provided the estimated nucleated cell counts. Profiled with immunoSEQ multiplex PCR; TCRdb holds only in-frame clones, not every one. The V and J calls and clone size are taken from that table; D and trimming were inferred from the DNA. The table includes about 65,000 clones, 80% to 85% detected once. This entry is derived from a study of blood T cell repertoires in COVID-19. Study at large: Researchers got acute and convalescent COVID-19 samples from the United States, Italy and Spain. T cells, B-cell-depleted T cells, or PBMCs supplied cDNA or gDNA.

Sequencing used peripheral blood. The source is a human donor in a cohort sampled during active COVID-19. This chain joins TRBV7-9 and TRBJ1-1; unclear D gene. CDR3 DNA: TGTGCCAGCAGCTCAGGAGGAACTGAAGCTTTCTTT. Translated, it gives CASSSGGTEAFF.